Listed below are T cell receptor beta chains from one sample, sequenced in a study of PD-1 blockade in classical Hodgkin lymphoma. Measured with immunoSEQ multiplex PCR; TCRdb has only the in-frame clones, and not every one. Of 66,000 or so clones listed, over 70% were seen once; the top ten hold approximately 9%. Sequencing was performed on peripheral blood mononuclear cells (PBMCs), taken before the second cycle of nivolumab. The source of these receptors is a human donor with classical Hodgkin lymphoma. Both conserved end residues are part of each CDR3. The D gene is left open where the match is weak. Clone size is not always given. Where it is, it says once, few, many or a class for expanded clones.

D	V	J	size	CDR3	DNA
.	TRBV18	TRBJ2-6	.	CASSPPLQNIRSGANVLTF	TGTGCCAGCTCACCACCCTTACAGAACATACGCTCTGGGGCCAACGTCCTGACTTTC
TRBD1	TRBV28	TRBJ2-3	.	CASSFPGQGGDTQYF	TGTGCCAGCAGTTTCCCGGGACAGGGGGGAGATACGCAGTATTTT
.	TRBV5-1	TRBJ2-7	once	CASRLGPAVGEQYF	TGCGCCAGCAGGTTAGGGCCCGCCGTCGGAGAGCAGTACTTC
TRBD1	TRBV19	TRBJ2-1	.	CASSTTGGAYNEQFF	TGTGCCAGTAGTACCACAGGGGGCGCCTACAATGAGCAGTTCTTC
TRBD2	TRBV11-3	TRBJ2-2	.	CASSSPARTSGNTGELFF	TGTGCCAGCAGCTCCCCGGCCCGGACTAGCGGGAACACCGGGGAGCTGTTTTTT
.	TRBV7-2	TRBJ2-7	.	CASSLDRTPVSGQYF	TGTGCCAGCAGCTTGGATAGGACCCCGGTTAGTGGGCAGTACTTC
.	TRBV19	TRBJ2-3	.	CASRNRDSFTDTQYF	TGTGCCAGTAGGAACCGGGACTCCTTCACAGATACGCAGTATTTT
.	TRBV5-1	TRBJ2-2	.	CASRQMNTGELFF	TGCGCCAGCAGACAGATGAACACCGGGGAGCTGTTTTTT
.	TRBV6-5	TRBJ2-2	.	CASSYDPRGGELFF	TGTGCCAGCAGTTACGATCCCAGGGGCGGGGAGCTGTTTTTT
TRBD1	TRBV4-1	TRBJ2-1	.	CASSQDSPRDRGYTDEQFF	TGCGCCAGCAGCCAAGATAGTCCCCGGGACAGGGGGTATACAGATGAGCAGTTCTTC
TRBD1	TRBV5-1	TRBJ2-7	.	CASSYDPRGSSYEQYF	TGCGCCAGCAGCTACGACCCCAGGGGGTCCTCCTACGAGCAGTACTTC
.	TRBV19	TRBJ1-1	.	CASSIGGNTEAFF	TGTGCCAGTAGTATAGGAGGGAACACTGAAGCTTTCTTT
.	TRBV7-9	TRBJ2-2	.	CASSLETGELFF	TGTGCCAGCAGCTTGGAAACCGGGGAGCTGTTTTTT
TRBD1	TRBV4-1	TRBJ1-2	.	CASSQEIKSQTGKGYTF	TGCGCCAGCAGCCAAGAAATTAAAAGCCAGACAGGGAAGGGCTACACCTTC
TRBD1	TRBV29-1	TRBJ1-2	.	CSVPRAGGINYGYTF	TGCAGCGTTCCAAGGGCAGGGGGGATTAACTATGGCTACACCTTC
TRBD1	TRBV18	TRBJ1-2	few	CASSPNDRGNYGYTF	TGTGCCAGCTCACCAAATGACAGGGGTAACTATGGCTACACCTTC
.	TRBV10-3	TRBJ1-2	.	CAISEWAGAEYSDGYTF	TGTGCCATCAGTGAGTGGGCCGGGGCAGAGTATTCTGATGGCTACACCTTC
TRBD2	TRBV5-1	TRBJ2-7	.	CASSLWEGSYEQYF	TGCGCCAGCAGCCTCTGGGAGGGCTCCTACGAGCAGTACTTC
.	TRBV11-2	TRBJ1-1	.	CASSLDRLNRAQNTEAFF	TGTGCCAGCAGCTTAGATCGTTTAAACAGGGCGCAGAACACTGAAGCTTTCTTT
TRBD2	TRBV18	TRBJ2-1	.	CASSPPGLAGGSYNEQFF	TGTGCCAGCTCACCACCGGGACTAGCGGGAGGTTCCTACAATGAGCAGTTCTTC
TRBD2	TRBV5-4	TRBJ2-2	medium-sized	CASSGEGGSTTGELFF	TGTGCCAGCAGTGGGGAAGGCGGGAGTACGACCGGGGAGCTGTTTTTT
.	TRBV7-6	TRBJ2-5	.	CASSQIRETQYF	TGTGCCAGCAGCCAGATTCGGGAGACCCAGTACTTC
.	TRBV19	TRBJ1-1	once	CASSWGGGSVGTEAFF	TGTGCCAGTAGTTGGGGGGGCGGGTCGGTGGGCACTGAAGCTTTCTTT
.	TRBV6-1	TRBJ1-1	.	CASKVIGRTEAFF	TGTGCCAGCAAGGTTATAGGCCGGACTGAAGCTTTCTTT
TRBD1	TRBV7-3	TRBJ2-2	.	CASSLSGGANTGELFF	TGTGCCAGCAGCCTCTCAGGGGGCGCGAACACCGGGGAGCTGTTTTTT
.	TRBV5-4	TRBJ1-3	.	CASSPDGGPITGNTIYF	TGTGCCAGCAGCCCGGACGGGGGGCCGATAACTGGAAACACCATATATTTT
TRBD2	TRBV6-6	TRBJ2-1	.	CASSYSEREGRDEQFF	TGTGCCAGCAGTTACTCGGAGCGGGAGGGCCGGGATGAGCAGTTCTTC
.	TRBV6-1	TRBJ1-3	few	CASSESLGQAASGNTIYF	TGTGCCAGCAGTGAATCCCTTGGGCAGGCGGCGTCTGGAAACACCATATATTTT
.	TRBV5-1	TRBJ2-1	.	CASSLARDNEQFF	TGCGCCAGCAGCTTGGCGAGGGACAATGAGCAGTTCTTC
TRBD2	TRBV6-1	TRBJ2-2	once	CASKGGSHTGELFF	TGTGCCAGCAAGGGCGGGAGCCATACCGGGGAGCTGTTTTTT
TRBD1	TRBV29-1	TRBJ2-7	.	CSVEGDRPYPFDLYEQYF	TGCAGCGTTGAGGGGGACAGGCCTTACCCTTTTGACCTCTACGAGCAGTACTTC
.	TRBV28	TRBJ1-6	few	CASILSQGYNSPLHF	TGTGCCAGCATACTTTCACAGGGTTATAATTCACCCCTCCACTTT
.	TRBV27	TRBJ1-2	.	CASSPRAENPYGYTF	TGTGCCAGCAGCCCGAGGGCAGAGAATCCCTATGGCTACACCTTC
.	TRBV6-6	TRBJ2-7	.	CASSYGRIDEQYF	TGTGCCAGCAGTTACGGACGGATAGACGAGCAGTACTTC
.	TRBV11-3	TRBJ1-1	.	CASSFMGAWGSQDTEAFF	TGTGCCAGCAGCTTTATGGGGGCGTGGGGCAGTCAAGACACTGAAGCTTTCTTT
.	TRBV6-5	TRBJ2-7	few	CASSRTANYEQYF	TGTGCCAGCAGTCGGACAGCGAATTACGAGCAGTACTTC
.	TRBV7-2	TRBJ2-2	few	CASSPTAWNTGELFF	TGTGCCAGCAGCCCTACAGCGTGGAACACCGGGGAGCTGTTTTTT
TRBD2	TRBV5-8	TRBJ2-7	once	CASSLETRGVYEQYF	TGTGCCAGCAGCTTGGAGACCCGGGGGGTCTACGAGCAGTACTTC
.	TRBV11-2	TRBJ1-1	few	CASSHRAMNTEAFF	TGTGCCAGCAGCCACAGAGCCATGAACACTGAAGCTTTCTTT
.	TRBV27	TRBJ1-3	many	CASSPQGLGNTIYF	TGTGCCAGCAGCCCCCAGGGGCTAGGAAACACCATATATTTT
.	TRBV18	TRBJ1-6	few	CASSPNNRVGSPLHF	TGTGCCAGCTCACCAAATAACAGGGTAGGATCACCCCTCCACTTT
TRBD1	TRBV4-1	TRBJ2-7	few	CASSQGFGQAAEQYF	TGCGCCAGCAGCCAAGGTTTCGGACAGGCCGCCGAGCAGTACTTC
.	TRBV4-3	TRBJ1-4	.	CASSQDVRGGWEKLFF	TGCGCCAGCAGCCAAGATGTTCGGGGGGGTTGGGAAAAACTGTTTTTT